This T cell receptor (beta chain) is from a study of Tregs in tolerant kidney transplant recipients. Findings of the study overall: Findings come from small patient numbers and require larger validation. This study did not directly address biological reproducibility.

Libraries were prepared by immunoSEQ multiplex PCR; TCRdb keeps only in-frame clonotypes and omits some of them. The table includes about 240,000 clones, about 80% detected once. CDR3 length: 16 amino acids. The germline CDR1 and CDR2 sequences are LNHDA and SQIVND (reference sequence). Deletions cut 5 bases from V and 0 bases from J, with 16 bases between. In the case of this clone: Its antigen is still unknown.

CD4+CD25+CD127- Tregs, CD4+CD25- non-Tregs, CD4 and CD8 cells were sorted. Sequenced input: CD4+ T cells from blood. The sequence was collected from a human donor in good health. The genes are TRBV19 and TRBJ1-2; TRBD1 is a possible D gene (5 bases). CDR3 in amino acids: CASSPWGPRANYGYTF. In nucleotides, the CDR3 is TGTGCCAGTAGTCCCTGGGGACCTAGGGCTAACTATGGCTACACCTTC.